This T cell receptor beta chain was profiled in a study of T cell responses to AZD1222 COVID-19 vaccine. Overall study: Second doses at about 4 or about 12 weeks were pooled.

Study conclusions and caveats: Clonal diversity was possibly underestimated, and the donors were mostly white British, with more females. CD4 TCRs linked to vaccination spanned spike, dominating at 160-218 and 743-854.

Profiled with immunoSEQ multiplex PCR; TCRdb holds only in-frame clones, not every one. The sample carries 130,000 to 150,000 clones, approximately 90% recorded once. The CDR3 contains 13 residues. Germline V gene lookup returns CDR1 MNHEY and CDR2 SVGAGI. Trimming shortened V by 6 bases and J by 5 bases, and 13 bases separated the two germline ends. As for this clone: Antigen specificity is unknown.

This receptor was taken from an adult in good health. This chain uses TRBV6-5 with TRBJ2-5; possible D gene TRBD1, 5 bases. The sample consisted of peripheral blood, taken on day 0 of AZD1222 vaccination. The CDR3 DNA reads TGTGCCAGCAGCCGGGCAGGGTGGGAGACCCAGTACTTC. Its protein is CASSRAGWETQYF.